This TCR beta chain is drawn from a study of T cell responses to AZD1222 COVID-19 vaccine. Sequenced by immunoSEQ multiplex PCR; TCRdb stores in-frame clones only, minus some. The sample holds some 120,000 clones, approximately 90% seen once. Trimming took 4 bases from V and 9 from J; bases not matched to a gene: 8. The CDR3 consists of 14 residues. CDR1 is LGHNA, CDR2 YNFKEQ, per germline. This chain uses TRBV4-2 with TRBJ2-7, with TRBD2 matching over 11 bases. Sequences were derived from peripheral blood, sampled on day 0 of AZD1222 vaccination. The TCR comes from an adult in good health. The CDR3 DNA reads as TGTGCCAGCAGCCCGGACCTAGCGGGAGGCTTGCAGTACTTC. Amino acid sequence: CASSPDLAGGLQYF.